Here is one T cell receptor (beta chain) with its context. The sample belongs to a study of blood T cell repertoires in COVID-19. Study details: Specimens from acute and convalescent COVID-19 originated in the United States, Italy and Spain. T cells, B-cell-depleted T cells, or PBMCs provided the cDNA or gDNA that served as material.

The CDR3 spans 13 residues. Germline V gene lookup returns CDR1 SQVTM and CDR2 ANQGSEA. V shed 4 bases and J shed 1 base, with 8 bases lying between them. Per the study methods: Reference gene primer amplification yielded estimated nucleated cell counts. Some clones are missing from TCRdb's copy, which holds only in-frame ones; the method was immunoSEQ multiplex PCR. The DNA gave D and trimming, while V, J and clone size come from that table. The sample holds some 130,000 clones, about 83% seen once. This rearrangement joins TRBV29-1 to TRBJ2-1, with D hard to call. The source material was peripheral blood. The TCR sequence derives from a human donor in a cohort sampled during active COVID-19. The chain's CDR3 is CSVVSPSYNEQFF. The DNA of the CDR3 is TGCAGCGTTGTTAGCCCGTCCTACAATGAGCAGTTCTTC.